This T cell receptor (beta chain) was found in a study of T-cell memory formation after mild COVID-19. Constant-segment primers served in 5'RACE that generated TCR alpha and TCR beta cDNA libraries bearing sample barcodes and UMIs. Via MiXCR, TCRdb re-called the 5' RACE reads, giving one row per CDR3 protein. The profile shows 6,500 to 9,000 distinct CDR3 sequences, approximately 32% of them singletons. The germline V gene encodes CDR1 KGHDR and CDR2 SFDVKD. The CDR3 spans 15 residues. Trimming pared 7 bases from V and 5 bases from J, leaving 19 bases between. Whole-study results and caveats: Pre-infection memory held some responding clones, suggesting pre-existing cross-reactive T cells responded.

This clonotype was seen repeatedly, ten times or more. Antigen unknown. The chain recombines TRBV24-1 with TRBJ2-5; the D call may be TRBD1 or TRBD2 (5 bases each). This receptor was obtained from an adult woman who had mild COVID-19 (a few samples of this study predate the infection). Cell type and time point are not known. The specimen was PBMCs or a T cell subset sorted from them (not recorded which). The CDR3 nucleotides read TGTGCCACCAGAGCTGGGACGGGGATAAGCGAGACCCAGTACTTC. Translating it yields CATRAGTGISETQYF.